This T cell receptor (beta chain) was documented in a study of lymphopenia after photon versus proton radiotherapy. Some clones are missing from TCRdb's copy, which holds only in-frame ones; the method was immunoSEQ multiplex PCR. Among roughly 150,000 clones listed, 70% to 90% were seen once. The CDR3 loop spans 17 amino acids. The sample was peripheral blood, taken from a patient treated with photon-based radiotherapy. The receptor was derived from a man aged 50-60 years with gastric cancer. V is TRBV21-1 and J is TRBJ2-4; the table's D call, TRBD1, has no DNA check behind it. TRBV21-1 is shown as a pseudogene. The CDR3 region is CASSGRTGEETKNIQYF. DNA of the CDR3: TGTGCCAGCAGCGGCCGGACAGGGGAGGAGACCAAAAACATTCAGTACTTC.